The clone carrying this T cell receptor (beta chain) was seen repeatedly, ten times or more. The entry originates in a study of OX40 agonist ivuxolimab in advanced cancers. TCRdb keeps only in-frame clones here, not all; method: immunoSEQ multiplex PCR. This table holds 90,000 to 120,000 clones, 91% found once. The material sequenced was CD4+ or CD8+ T cells sorted from blood, taken in a trial of the OX40 agonist ivuxolimab. This TCR was sampled from an adult with an advanced solid tumor such as melanoma, head and neck, liver or kidney cancer.

DNA for the CDR3: TGTGCCAGCAAAGTAGCGGGAGCCCACGAGCAGTACTTC. This sequence encodes CASKVAGAHEQYF. The rearrangement joins TRBV6-1 to TRBJ2-7, with 9 bases fitting TRBD2. V was pared by 7 bases and J by 5 bases, with 6 bases of the junction left unmatched. The CDR3 extends over 13 amino acids. Germline CDR1 is MNHNS and CDR2 is SASEGT.